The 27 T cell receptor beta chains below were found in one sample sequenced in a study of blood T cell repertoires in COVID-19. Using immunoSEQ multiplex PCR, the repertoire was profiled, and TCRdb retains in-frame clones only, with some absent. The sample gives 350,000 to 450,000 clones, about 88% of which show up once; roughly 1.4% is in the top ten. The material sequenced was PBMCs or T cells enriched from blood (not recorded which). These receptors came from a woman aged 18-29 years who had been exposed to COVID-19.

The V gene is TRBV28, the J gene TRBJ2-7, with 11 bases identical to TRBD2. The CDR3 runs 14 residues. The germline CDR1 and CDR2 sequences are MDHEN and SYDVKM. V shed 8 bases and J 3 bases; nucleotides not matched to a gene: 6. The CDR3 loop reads CASGLAGGIYEQYF. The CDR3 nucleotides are TGTGCCAGCGGGTTAGCGGGAGGGATCTACGAGCAGTACTTC.

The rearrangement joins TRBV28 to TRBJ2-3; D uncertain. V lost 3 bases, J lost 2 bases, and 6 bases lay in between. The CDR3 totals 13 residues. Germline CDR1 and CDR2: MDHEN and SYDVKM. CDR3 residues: CASSFQYTDTQYF. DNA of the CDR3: TGTGCCAGCAGTTTTCAGTACACAGATACGCAGTATTTT.

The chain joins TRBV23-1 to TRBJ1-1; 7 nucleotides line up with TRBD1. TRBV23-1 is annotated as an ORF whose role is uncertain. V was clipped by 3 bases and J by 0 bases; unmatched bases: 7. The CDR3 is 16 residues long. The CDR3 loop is CASSHTMTGMNTEAFF. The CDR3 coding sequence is TGCGCCAGCAGTCACACGATGACAGGGATGAACACTGAAGCTTTCTTT.

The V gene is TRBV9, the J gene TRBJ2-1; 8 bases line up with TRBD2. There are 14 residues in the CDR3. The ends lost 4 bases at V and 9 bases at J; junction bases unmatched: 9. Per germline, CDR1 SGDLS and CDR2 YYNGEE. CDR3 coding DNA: TGTGCCAGCAGCCCCAGCGGGAGTCTGAGTGAGCAGTTCTTC. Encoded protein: CASSPSGSLSEQFF.

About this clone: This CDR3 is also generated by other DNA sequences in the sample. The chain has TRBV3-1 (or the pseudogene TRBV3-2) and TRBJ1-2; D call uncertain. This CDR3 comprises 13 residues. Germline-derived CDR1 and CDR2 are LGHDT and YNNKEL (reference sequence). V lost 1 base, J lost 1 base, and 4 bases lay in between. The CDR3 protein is CASSQASNYGYTF. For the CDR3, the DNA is TGTGCCAGCAGCCAAGCCAGTAACTATGGCTACACCTTC.

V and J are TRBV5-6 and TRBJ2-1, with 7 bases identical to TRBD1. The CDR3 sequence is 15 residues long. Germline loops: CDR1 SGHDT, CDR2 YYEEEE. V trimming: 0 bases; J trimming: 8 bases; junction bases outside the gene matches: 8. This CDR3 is CASSLGTGAKDEQFF. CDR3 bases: TGTGCCAGCAGCTTGGGAACAGGGGCCAAAGATGAGCAGTTCTTC.

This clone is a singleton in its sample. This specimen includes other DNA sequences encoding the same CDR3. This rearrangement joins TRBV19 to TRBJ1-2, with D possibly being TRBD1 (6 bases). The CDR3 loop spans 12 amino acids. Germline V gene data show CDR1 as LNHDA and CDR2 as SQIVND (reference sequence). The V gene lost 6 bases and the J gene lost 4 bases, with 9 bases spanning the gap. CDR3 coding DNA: TGTGCCAGTAGACAGGGAGCCTATGGCTACACCTTC. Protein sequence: CASRQGAYGYTF. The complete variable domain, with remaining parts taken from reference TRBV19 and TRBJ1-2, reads DGGITQSPKYLFRKEGQNVTLSCEQNLNHDAMYWYRQDPGQGLRLIYYSQIVNDFQKGDIAEGYSVSREKKESFPLTVTSAQKNPTAFYLCASRQGAYGYTFGSGTRLTVV.

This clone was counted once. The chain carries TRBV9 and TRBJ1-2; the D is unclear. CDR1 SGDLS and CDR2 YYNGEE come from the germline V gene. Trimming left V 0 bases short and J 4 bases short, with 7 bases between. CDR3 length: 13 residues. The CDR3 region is CASSVAVSYGYTF. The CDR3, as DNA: TGTGCCAGCAGCGTAGCGGTCTCCTATGGCTACACCTTC. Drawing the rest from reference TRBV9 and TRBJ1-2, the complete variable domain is DSGVTQTPKHLITATGQRVTLRCSPRSGDLSVYWYQQSLDQGLQFLIQYYNGEERAKGNILERFSAQQFPDLHSELNLSSLELGDSALYFCASSVAVSYGYTFGSGTRLTVV.

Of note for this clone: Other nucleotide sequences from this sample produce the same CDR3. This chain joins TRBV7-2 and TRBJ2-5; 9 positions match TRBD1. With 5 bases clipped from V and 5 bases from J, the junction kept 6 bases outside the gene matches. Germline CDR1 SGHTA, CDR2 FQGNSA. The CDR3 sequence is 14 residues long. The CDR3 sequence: CASSQQGAKETQYF. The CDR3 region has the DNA TGTGCCAGCAGCCAACAGGGGGCTAAGGAGACCCAGTACTTC. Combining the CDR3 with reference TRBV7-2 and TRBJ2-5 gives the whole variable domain GAGVSQSPSNKVTEKGKDVELRCDPISGHTALYWYRQSLGQGLEFLIYFQGNSAPDKSGLPSDRFSAERTGGSVSTLTIQRTQQEDSAVYLCASSQQGAKETQYFGPGTRLLVL.

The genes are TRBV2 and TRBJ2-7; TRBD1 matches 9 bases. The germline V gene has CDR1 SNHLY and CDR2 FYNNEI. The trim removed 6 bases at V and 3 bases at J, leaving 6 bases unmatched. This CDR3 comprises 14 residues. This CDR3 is CASRDDRGGYEQYF. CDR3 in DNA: TGTGCCAGCAGGGACGACAGGGGGGGCTACGAGCAGTACTTC.

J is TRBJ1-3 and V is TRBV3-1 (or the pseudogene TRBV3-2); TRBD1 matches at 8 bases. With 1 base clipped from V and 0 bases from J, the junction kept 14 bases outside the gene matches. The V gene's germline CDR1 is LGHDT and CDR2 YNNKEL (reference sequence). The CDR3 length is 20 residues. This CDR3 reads CASSQVRVTGAWSSGNTIYF. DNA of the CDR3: TGTGCCAGCAGCCAAGTTAGGGTGACAGGGGCCTGGAGCTCTGGAAACACCATATATTTT.

This CDR3 reads CASSLQGGSTEAFF. The CDR3 DNA follows: TGTGCCAGCAGTCTACAGGGCGGGAGCACTGAAGCTTTCTTT. The chain carries TRBV6-2 or TRBV6-3 and TRBJ1-1; a weak D match, TRBD1 (6 bases). There are 14 residues in the CDR3. V lost 5 bases to trimming and J lost 4 bases, with 14 bases between them. In germline, CDR1 is MNHEY, CDR2 SVGEGT.

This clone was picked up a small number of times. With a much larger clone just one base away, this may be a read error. As DNA, the CDR3 is TGTGCCAGCAGCTTACAGAATAATTCACCCCTCCACTTT. Encoded protein: CASSLQNNSPLHF. The chain is built from TRBV7-9 and TRBJ1-6; D call uncertain. Germline V gene sequence: CDR1 SEHNR, CDR2 FQNEAQ (reference sequence). The CDR3 consists of 13 residues. The V end was cut by 2 bases, the J end by 5 bases, with 4 bases between.

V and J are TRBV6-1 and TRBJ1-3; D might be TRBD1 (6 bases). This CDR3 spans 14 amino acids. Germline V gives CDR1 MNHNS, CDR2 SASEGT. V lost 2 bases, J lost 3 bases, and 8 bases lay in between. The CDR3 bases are TGTGCCAGCAGTGAAACAGGGTTTGGAAACACCATATATTTT. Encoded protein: CASSETGFGNTIYF.

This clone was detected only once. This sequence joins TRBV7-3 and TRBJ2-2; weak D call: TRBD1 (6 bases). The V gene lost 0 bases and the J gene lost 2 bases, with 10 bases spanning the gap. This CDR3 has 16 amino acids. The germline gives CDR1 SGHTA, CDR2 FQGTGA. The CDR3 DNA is TGTGCCAGCAGCTTAACGGGGGCCACCAACACCGGGGAGCTGTTTTTT. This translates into CASSLTGATNTGELFF.

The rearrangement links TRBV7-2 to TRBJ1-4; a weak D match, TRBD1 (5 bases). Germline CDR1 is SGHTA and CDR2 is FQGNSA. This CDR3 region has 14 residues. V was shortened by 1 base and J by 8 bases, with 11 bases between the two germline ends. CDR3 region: CASSLGGVGEKLFF. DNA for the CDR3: TGTGCCAGCAGCTTAGGGGGGGTAGGCGAAAAACTGTTTTTT.

This chain's CDR3 is CASSQDFARVEQYF. CDR3 nucleotide sequence: TGCGCCAGCAGCCAAGATTTCGCCAGGGTCGAGCAGTACTTC. The gene calls are TRBV4-3 and TRBJ2-7, with D possibly TRBD1 on 5 matching bases. Trimming pared 0 bases from V and 6 bases from J, leaving 12 bases between. This CDR3 contains 14 residues. The germline CDR1 and CDR2 sequences are LGHNA and YSLEER.

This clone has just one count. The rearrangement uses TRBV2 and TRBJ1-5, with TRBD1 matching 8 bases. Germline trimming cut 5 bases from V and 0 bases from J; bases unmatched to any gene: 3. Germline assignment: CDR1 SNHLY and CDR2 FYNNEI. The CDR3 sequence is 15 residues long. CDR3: CASSQDRVSNQPQHF. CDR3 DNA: TGTGCCAGCAGTCAGGACAGGGTTAGCAATCAGCCCCAGCATTTT.

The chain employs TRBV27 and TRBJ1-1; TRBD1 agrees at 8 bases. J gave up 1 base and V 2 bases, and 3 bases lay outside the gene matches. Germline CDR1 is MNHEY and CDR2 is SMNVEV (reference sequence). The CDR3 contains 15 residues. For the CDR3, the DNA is TGTGCCAGCAGTTTAGGACAGGGTGGGAACACTGAAGCTTTCTTT. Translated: CASSLGQGGNTEAFF.

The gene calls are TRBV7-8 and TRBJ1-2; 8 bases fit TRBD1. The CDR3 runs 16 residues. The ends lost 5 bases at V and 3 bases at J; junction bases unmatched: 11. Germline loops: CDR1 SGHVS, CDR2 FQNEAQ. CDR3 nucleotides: TGTGCCAGCAGCCGATACGCGGACAGGGACGACTATGGCTACACCTTC. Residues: CASSRYADRDDYGYTF.

The CDR3 here is CSVVSEGQPQHF. Written as DNA, the CDR3 is TGCAGCGTTGTTTCGGAGGGACAGCCCCAGCATTTT. The rearrangement joins TRBV29-1 to TRBJ1-5; D gene ambiguous. Germline CDR1 is SQVTM and CDR2 is ANQGSEA. Between the trimmed V and J ends, which lost 4 bases and 7 bases, there was a span of 11 bases. The CDR3 has 12 amino acids.

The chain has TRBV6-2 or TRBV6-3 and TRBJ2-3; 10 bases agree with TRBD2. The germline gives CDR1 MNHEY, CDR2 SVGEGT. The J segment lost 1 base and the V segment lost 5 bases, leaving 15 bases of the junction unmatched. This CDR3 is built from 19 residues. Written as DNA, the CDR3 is TGTGCCAGCAGTCAACTCCGTCGAGCGGGGGGGTATCGCACAGATACGCAGTATTTT. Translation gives CASSQLRRAGGYRTDTQYF.

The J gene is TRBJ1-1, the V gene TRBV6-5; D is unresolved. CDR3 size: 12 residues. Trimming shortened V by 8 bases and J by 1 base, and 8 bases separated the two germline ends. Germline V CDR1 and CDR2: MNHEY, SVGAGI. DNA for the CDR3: TGTGCCAGCGGGCACAAGAACACTGAAGCTTTCTTT. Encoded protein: CASGHKNTEAFF.

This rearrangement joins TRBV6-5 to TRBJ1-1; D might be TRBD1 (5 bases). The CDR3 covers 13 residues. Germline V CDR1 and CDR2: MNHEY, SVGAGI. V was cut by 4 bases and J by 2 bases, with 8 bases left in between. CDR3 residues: CASSFDRNTEAFF. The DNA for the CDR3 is TGTGCCAGCAGTTTCGACAGAAACACTGAAGCTTTCTTT.

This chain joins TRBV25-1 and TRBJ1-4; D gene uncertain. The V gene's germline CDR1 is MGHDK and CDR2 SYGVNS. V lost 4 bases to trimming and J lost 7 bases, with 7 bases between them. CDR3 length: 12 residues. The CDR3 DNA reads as TGTGCCAGCAGTGGGCCAGTTGAAAAACTGTTTTTT. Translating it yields CASSGPVEKLFF.

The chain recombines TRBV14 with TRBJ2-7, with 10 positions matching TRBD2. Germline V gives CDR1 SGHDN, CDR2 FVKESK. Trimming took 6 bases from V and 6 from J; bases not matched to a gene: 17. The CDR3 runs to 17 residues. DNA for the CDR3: TGTGCCAGCAGTAAGTTCCAGCGGGAGGGCCAAGGGGTCGAGCAGTACTTC. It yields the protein CASSKFQREGQGVEQYF.

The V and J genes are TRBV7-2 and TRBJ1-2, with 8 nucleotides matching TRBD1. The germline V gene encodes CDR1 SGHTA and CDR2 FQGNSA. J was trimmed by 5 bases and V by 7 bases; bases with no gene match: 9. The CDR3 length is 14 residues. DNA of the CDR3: TGTGCCAGCATTCAGACAGGGGTTTCGTATGGCTACACCTTC. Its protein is CASIQTGVSYGYTF. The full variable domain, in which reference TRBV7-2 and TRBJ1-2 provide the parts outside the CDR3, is GAGVSQSPSNKVTEKGKDVELRCDPISGHTALYWYRQSLGQGLEFLIYFQGNSAPDKSGLPSDRFSAERTGGSVSTLTIQRTQQEDSAVYLCASIQTGVSYGYTFGSGTRLTVV.